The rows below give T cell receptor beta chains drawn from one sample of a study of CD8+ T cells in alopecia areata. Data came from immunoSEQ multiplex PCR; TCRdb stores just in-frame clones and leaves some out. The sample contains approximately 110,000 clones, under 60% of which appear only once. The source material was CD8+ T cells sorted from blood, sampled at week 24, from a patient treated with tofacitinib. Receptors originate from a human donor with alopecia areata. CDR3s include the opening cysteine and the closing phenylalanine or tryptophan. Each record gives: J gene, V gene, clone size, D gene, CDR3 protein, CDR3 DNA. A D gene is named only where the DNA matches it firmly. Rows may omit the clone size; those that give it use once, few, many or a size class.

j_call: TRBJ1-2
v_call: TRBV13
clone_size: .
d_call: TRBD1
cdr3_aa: CASSTPTGAYGYTF
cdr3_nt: TGTGCCAGCAGCACCCCGACAGGGGCCTATGGCTACACCTTC

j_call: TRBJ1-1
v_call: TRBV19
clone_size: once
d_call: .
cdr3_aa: CASSVRDMNTEAFF
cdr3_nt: TGTGCCAGTAGTGTCAGAGACATGAACACTGAAGCTTTCTTT

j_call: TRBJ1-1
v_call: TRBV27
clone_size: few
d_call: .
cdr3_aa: CASSLSSGSTEAFF
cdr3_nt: TGTGCCAGCAGTTTATCGTCAGGGAGCACTGAAGCTTTCTTT

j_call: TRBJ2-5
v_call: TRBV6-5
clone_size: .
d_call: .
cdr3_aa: CASSYSISETQYF
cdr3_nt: TGTGCCAGCAGTTACTCGATATCGGAGACCCAGTACTTC

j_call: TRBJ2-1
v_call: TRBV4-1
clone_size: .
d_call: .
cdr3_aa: CASSQEPGTSINEQFF
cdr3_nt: TGCGCCAGCAGCCAAGAGCCCGGGACGTCCATCAATGAGCAGTTCTTC

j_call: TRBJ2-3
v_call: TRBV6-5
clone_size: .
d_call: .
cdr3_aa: CASSYYGGGGTDTQYF
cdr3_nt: TGTGCCAGCAGTTACTACGGGGGCGGCGGCACAGATACGCAGTATTTT

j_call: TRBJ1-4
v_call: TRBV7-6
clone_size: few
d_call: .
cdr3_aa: CASSSQQGIVGEKLFF
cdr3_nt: TGTGCCAGCAGCTCCCAACAGGGAATTGTGGGAGAAAAACTGTTTTTT

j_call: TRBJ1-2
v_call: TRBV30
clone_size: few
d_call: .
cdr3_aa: CACNKVRLYGYTF
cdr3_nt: TGTGCCTGTAACAAAGTTCGGCTCTATGGCTACACCTTC

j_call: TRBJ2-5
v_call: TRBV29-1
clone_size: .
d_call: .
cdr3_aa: CSVHYRGASVQETQYF
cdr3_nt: TGCAGCGTCCATTACCGTGGGGCTAGCGTTCAAGAGACCCAGTACTTC

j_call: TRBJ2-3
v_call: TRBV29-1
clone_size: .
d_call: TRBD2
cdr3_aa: CSVGSGGSTDTQYF
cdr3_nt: TGCAGCGTTGGTAGCGGGGGAAGCACAGATACGCAGTATTTT

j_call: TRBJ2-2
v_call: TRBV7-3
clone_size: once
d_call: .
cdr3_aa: CASRDVGELFF
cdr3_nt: TGTGCCAGCCGGGATGTCGGGGAGCTGTTTTTT

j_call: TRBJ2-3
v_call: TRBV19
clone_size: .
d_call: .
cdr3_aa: CASSIEVSTDTQYF
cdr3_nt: TGTGCCAGTAGTATAGAGGTCAGCACAGATACGCAGTATTTT

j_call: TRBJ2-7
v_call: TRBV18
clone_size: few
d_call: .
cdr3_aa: CASSPEGIYEQYF
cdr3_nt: TGTGCCAGCTCACCCGAGGGGATCTACGAGCAGTACTTC

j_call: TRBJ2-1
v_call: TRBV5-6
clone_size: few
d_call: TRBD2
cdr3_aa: CASSLERGSYNEQFF
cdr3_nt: TGTGCCAGCAGCTTGGAGCGGGGGTCTTACAATGAGCAGTTCTTC

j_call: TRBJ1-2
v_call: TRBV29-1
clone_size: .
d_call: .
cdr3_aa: CSVVRSGIYTF
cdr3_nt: TGCAGCGTTGTGAGGTCGGGGATCTACACCTTC

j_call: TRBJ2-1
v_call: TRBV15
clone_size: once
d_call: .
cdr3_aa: CATSSHYNEQFF
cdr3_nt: TGTGCCACCAGCAGCCACTACAATGAGCAGTTCTTC

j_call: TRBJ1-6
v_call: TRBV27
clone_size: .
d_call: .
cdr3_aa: CASSLRVPRSPLHF
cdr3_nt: TGTGCCAGCAGTTTACGGGTACCGAGGTCACCCCTCCACTTT

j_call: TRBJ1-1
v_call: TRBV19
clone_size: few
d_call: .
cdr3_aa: CASSEADQNTEAFF
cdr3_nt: TGTGCCAGTAGTGAGGCTGATCAGAACACTGAAGCTTTCTTT

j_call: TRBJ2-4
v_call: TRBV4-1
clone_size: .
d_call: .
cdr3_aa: CASSQDRPDAEGNIQYF
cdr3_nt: TGCGCCAGCAGCCAAGATCGGCCAGACGCTGAGGGAAACATTCAGTACTTC

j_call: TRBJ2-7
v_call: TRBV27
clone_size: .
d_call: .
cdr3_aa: CASRMDAGHEQYF
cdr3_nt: TGTGCCAGCCGAATGGACGCGGGCCACGAGCAGTACTTC

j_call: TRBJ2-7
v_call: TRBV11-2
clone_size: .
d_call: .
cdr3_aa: CASSLGDGSYEQYF
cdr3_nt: TGTGCCAGCAGCTTAGGTGACGGATCCTACGAGCAGTACTTC

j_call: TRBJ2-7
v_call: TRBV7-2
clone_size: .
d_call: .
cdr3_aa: CASSPGTRHEQYF
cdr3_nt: TGTGCCAGCAGCCCCGGGACCCGCCACGAGCAGTACTTC

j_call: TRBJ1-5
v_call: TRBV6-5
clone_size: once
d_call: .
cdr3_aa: CASSLRAEANQPQHF
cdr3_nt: TGTGCCAGCAGTTTACGGGCCGAGGCGAATCAGCCCCAGCATTTT

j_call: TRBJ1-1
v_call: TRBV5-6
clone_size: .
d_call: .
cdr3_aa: CASSSRDFTDGDTEAFF
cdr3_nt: TGTGCCAGCTCTTCCAGGGACTTTACCGATGGGGACACTGAAGCTTTCTTT

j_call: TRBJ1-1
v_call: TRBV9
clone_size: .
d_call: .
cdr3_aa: CASSSQGGLDTEAFF
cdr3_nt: TGTGCCAGCAGCTCACAGGGAGGCCTTGACACTGAAGCTTTCTTT

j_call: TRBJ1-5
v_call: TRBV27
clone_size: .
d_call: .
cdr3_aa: CASSFSQGRSQHF
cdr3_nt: TGTGCCAGCAGTTTTTCCCAGGGAAGGTCCCAGCATTTT

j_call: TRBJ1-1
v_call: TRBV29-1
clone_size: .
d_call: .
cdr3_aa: CSVVLDMNTEAFF
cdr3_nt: TGCAGCGTTGTTCTGGATATGAACACTGAAGCTTTCTTT

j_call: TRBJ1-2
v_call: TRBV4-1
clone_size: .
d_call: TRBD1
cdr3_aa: CASSLGQGAQGYTF
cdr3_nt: TGCGCCAGCAGCCTAGGACAGGGGGCGCAGGGCTACACCTTC

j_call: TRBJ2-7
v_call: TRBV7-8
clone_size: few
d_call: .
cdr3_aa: CASSLGSVTYEQYF
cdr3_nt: TGTGCCAGCAGCTTAGGATCTGTTACCTACGAGCAGTACTTC

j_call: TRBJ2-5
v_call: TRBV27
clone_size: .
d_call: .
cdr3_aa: CASRPHRGETQYF
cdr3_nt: TGTGCCAGCAGGCCACATCGGGGTGAGACCCAGTACTTC

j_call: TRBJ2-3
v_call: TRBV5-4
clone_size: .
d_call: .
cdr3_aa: CASSSGPGAIDTQYF
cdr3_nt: TGTGCCAGCAGCAGCGGTCCGGGGGCGATAGATACGCAGTATTTT

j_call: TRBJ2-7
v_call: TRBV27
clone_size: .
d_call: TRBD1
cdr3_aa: CASSLRDRGNYEQYF
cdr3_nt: TGTGCCAGCAGTCTCCGGGACAGGGGGAACTACGAGCAGTACTTC

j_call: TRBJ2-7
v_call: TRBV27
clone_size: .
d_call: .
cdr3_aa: CASSLSPDSYEQYF
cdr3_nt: TGTGCCAGCAGTTTATCCCCCGATAGCTACGAGCAGTACTTC

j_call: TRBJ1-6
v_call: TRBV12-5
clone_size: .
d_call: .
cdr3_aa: CASGLDRHGPSSYNSPLHF
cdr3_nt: TGTGCTAGTGGTTTGGATAGACACGGACCCAGCTCCTATAATTCACCCCTCCACTTT

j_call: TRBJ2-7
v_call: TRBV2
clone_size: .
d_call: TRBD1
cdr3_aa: CASQNRDRAYEQYF
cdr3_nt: TGTGCCTCCCAAAACCGGGACAGAGCCTACGAGCAGTACTTC